This passage covers 8 T cell receptor beta chains from one sample sequenced in a study of shared clonotypes between healthy human individuals. The protocol was immunoSEQ multiplex PCR, while the TCRdb copy is restricted to in-frame clones and leaves out a portion. Here the sample spans under 1,100,000 clones, around 74% being singletons. The specimen was memory CD4+ T cells sorted from blood. Regarding subset: CD45RA-negative fraction. The receptor source for this set is a man aged 18 to 35 in good health.

This clone was found a few times. The chain recombines TRBV30 with TRBJ2-7; TRBD1 matches 9 bases. The CDR3 totals 13 residues. Germline CDR1 is GTSNPN and CDR2 is SVGIG (reference sequence). The CDR3 sequence: CASGTGRSYEQYF. CDR3 bases: TGTGCTTCCGGGACAGGGCGCTCCTACGAGCAGTACTTC.

The CDR3 nucleotides are TGTGCCAGCAGTTTTACTTTGCGGACTAGCGGGGGATCCTACGAGCAGTACTTC. It is translated as CASSFTLRTSGGSYEQYF. The J gene is TRBJ2-7, the V gene TRBV28, with 13 bases identical to TRBD2. The CDR3 totals 18 residues. The J segment lost 1 base and the V segment lost 3 bases, leaving 9 bases of the junction unmatched. Germline values: CDR1 MDHEN, CDR2 SYDVKM.

The sample holds a few counts of this clone. This chain links TRBV6-1 with TRBJ2-5, with 8 bases matching TRBD2. V was pared by 1 base and J by 5 bases, with 9 bases of the junction left unmatched. The germline V gene encodes CDR1 MNHNS and CDR2 SASEGT. There are 16 residues in the CDR3. This CDR3 reads CASSEVNGGAYETQYF. The CDR3 DNA reads as TGTGCCAGCAGTGAAGTCAACGGGGGGGCTTATGAGACCCAGTACTTC.

This chain joins TRBV10-3 and TRBJ1-1, with D possibly TRBD1 on 5 matching bases. Germline V lookup: CDR1 ENHRY, CDR2 SYGVKD. This CDR3 region has 15 residues. The V end lost 4 bases, the J end lost 0 bases, and 12 bases lay between the germline ends. CDR3 nucleotide sequence: TGTGCCATCAGTGCGGGGGGTAAAATGAACACTGAAGCTTTCTTT. This codes for CAISAGGKMNTEAFF.

The chain employs TRBV5-1 and TRBJ2-3; 15 bases agree with TRBD2. Germline CDR1 is SGHRS and CDR2 is YFSETQ. CDR3 length equals 18 residues. V shed 4 bases and J 6 bases; nucleotides not matched to a gene: 12. CDR3: CASSVGLAGGRSADTQYF. The CDR3 DNA sequence: TGCGCCAGCAGCGTGGGACTAGCGGGGGGTCGGTCCGCGGATACGCAGTATTTT.

The J gene is TRBJ2-5, the V gene TRBV19, with D unresolved. Trimming removed 4 bases from V and 3 bases from J, with 12 bases in between. Germline V CDR1 and CDR2: LNHDA, SQIVND (reference sequence). This CDR3 is 14 amino acids long. Here the CDR3 DNA reads TGTGCCAGTAGTACTTGGCCTATTAAAGAGACCCAGTACTTC. Translating it yields CASSTWPIKETQYF.

In this sample, this clone turned up once. V is TRBV11-2 and J is TRBJ2-1, with a weak D call TRBD1 (5 bases). The germline gives CDR1 SGHAT, CDR2 FQNNGV. The CDR3 is made up of 15 amino acids. V lost 1 base and J lost 4, with 11 bases in between. The CDR3: CASSLGGRTYNEQFF. The CDR3 bases are TGTGCCAGCAGCTTAGGCGGCAGGACATACAATGAGCAGTTCTTC. Variable domain in full (rest from reference TRBV11-2 and TRBJ2-1): EAGVAQSPRYKIIEKRQSVAFWCNPISGHATLYWYQQILGQGPKLLIQFQNNGVVDDSQLPKDRFSAERLKGVDSTLKIQPAKLEDSAVYLCASSLGGRTYNEQFFGPGTRLTVL.

This clone was picked up many times. This rearrangement joins TRBV7-2 to TRBJ2-5, with 9 bases lining up with TRBD2. Germline V gene data show CDR1 as SGHTA and CDR2 as FQGNSA. The CDR3 is made up of 14 amino acids. V lost 4 bases to trimming and J lost 6 bases; unmatched junction nucleotides: 6. The CDR3 loop is CASSWPGLAKTQYF. DNA for the CDR3: TGTGCCAGCAGCTGGCCGGGACTAGCAAAGACCCAGTACTTC.